Listed below are T cell receptor beta chains from one sample, sequenced in a study of cytomegalovirus exposure and HLA in healthy donors. Repertoires were generated with immunoSEQ multiplex PCR, while TCRdb's copy carries only in-frame clones and drops some. The sample consists of roughly 67,000 clones, less than 80% of them appearing once. Source material: PBMCs. These receptor sequences come from a man between 60 and 75 years old in good health and CMV-seropositive. The CDR3 runs from the conserved cysteine through the conserved F or W. A D gene is named only where the DNA matches it firmly. Where a row states a size, it is once, few, many or the class of an expanded clone; other rows omit it.

TRBJ2-2 . few TRBV6-4 CASSDSGGSGELFF TGTGCCAGCAGTGACTCAGGGGGAAGCGGGGAGCTGTTTTTT
TRBJ2-2 TRBD2 . TRBV11-2 CASSLELAGAFGPGELFF TGTGCCAGCAGCTTAGAACTAGCGGGAGCATTTGGCCCCGGGGAGCTGTTTTTT
TRBJ2-3 . . TRBV29-1 CSAEAGGRSTDTQYF TGCAGCGCCGAGGCAGGGGGGCGTAGCACAGATACGCAGTATTTT
TRBJ2-3 . . TRBV6-5 CASSLPPSDTQYF TGTGCCAGCTCACTCCCCCCGTCAGATACGCAGTATTTT
TRBJ1-1 . . TRBV6-5 CASRGGGWNTEAFF TGTGCCAGCCGGGGAGGAGGCTGGAACACTGAAGCTTTCTTC
TRBJ2-3 . . TRBV6-1 CASSDTGFGTDTQYF TGTGCCAGCAGTGATACAGGGTTCGGGACAGATACGCAGTATTTT
TRBJ2-7 . . TRBV5-4 CASSLAHGTKAYEQYF TGTGCCAGCAGCTTGGCTCATGGGACAAAAGCCTACGAGCAGTACTTC
TRBJ2-6 . . TRBV6-1 CASSRQLSGANVLTF TGTGCCAGCAGCAGACAGCTATCTGGGGCCAACGTCCTGACTTTC
TRBJ1-1 TRBD1 . TRBV6-5 CASSYTGQGGTEAFF TGTGCCAGCAGTTACACAGGACAGGGCGGAACTGAAGCTTTCTTT
TRBJ2-4 . . TRBV30 CAPLSGERAKNIQYF TGTGCCCCTCTTTCGGGGGAGAGGGCCAAAAACATTCAGTACTTC
TRBJ1-6 TRBD1 . TRBV18 CASSPLPLMGTGDNSPLHF TGTGCCAGCTCACCCCTGCCCCTCATGGGGACAGGGGATAATTCACCCCTCCACTTT
TRBJ2-2 . . TRBV13 CASSWGGVLTGELFF TGTGCCAGCAGCTGGGGAGGTGTATTAACCGGGGAGCTGTTTTTT
TRBJ2-5 . once TRBV2 CASSEMFGTDGQETQYF TGTGCCAGCAGTGAAATGTTCGGGACTGACGGTCAAGAGACCCAGTACTTC
TRBJ2-3 TRBD2 . TRBV9 CASSVWGGTDTQYF TGTGCCAGCAGCGTATGGGGAGGGACAGATACGCAGTATTTT
TRBJ2-7 . few TRBV7-9 CASSGPDGGHHEQYF TGTGCCAGCAGCGGACCAGACGGAGGGCACCACGAGCAGTACTTC
TRBJ2-1 . . TRBV7-2 CASSLETGYNEQFF TGTGCCAGCAGCTTAGAGACAGGTTACAATGAGCAGTTCTTC
TRBJ1-2 . . TRBV5-4 CASSLARGRGGVGYTF TGTGCCAGCAGCTTGGCTCGCGGCAGGGGAGGGGTTGGCTACACCTTC
TRBJ1-2 TRBD1 . TRBV4-2 CASSQPGVGTGLNYGYTF TGTGCCAGCAGCCAACCAGGAGTCGGGACAGGGCTTAACTATGGCTACACCTTC
TRBJ2-2 . . TRBV5-1 CASSFGQSGELFF TGCGCCAGCAGCTTCGGACAGTCCGGGGAGCTGTTTTTT
TRBJ2-1 . few TRBV16 CASSQTGREQFF TGTGCCAGCAGCCAAACAGGGAGAGAGCAGTTCTTC
TRBJ1-1 . . TRBV20-1 CSAEGNGEAFF TGCAGTGCTGAGGGCAACGGTGAAGCTTTCTTT
TRBJ2-1 TRBD2 once TRBV7-2 CASRSGLLRSYNEQFF TGTGCCAGCAGATCGGGACTACTACGCTCCTACAATGAGCAGTTCTTC
TRBJ2-3 . . TRBV5-4 CASSRGASTDTQYF TGTGCCAGCAGTCGGGGGGCTAGCACAGATACGCAGTATTTT
TRBJ2-7 TRBD1 . TRBV18 CASSPPGTGTREQYF TGTGCCAGCTCACCACCGGGGACAGGGACTCGCGAGCAGTACTTC
TRBJ2-1 TRBD2 . TRBV11-3 CASSLPPSGREQFF TGTGCCAGCAGCTTGCCTCCTAGCGGGAGGGAGCAGTTCTTC
TRBJ2-2 . . TRBV11-1 CASSFSPAGELFF TGTGCCAGCAGCTTTTCCCCTGCCGGGGAGCTGTTTTTT
TRBJ1-1 TRBD1 . TRBV2 CASSAGTGNTEAFF TGTGCCAGCAGCGCCGGGACAGGGAACACTGAAGCTTTCTTT
TRBJ2-1 . . TRBV5-1 CASSLVTGIYNEQFF TGCGCCAGCAGCTTGGTAACAGGGATTTACAATGAGCAGTTCTTC
TRBJ2-7 . once TRBV11-3 CASSLEQGLHYEQYF TGTGCCAGCAGCTTAGAACAGGGCCTCCACTACGAGCAGTACTTC
TRBJ1-2 . . TRBV29-1 CSVGNRDGYTF TGCAGCGTTGGTAACAGGGATGGCTACACCTTC
TRBJ1-6 . . TRBV19 CASSIPGYSPLHF TGTGCCAGTAGTATTCCGGGATATTCACCCCTCCACTTT
TRBJ2-2 TRBD1 . TRBV6-5 CASRGQGYTGELFF TGTGCCAGCCGGGGACAGGGTTACACCGGGGAGCTGTTTTTT
TRBJ2-7 . . TRBV9 CASSVDSSYEQYF TGTGCCAGCAGCGTTGACAGTTCCTACGAGCAGTACTTC
TRBJ2-2 TRBD2 medium-sized TRBV6-4 CASSASGSTGELFF TGTGCCAGCAGTGCTAGCGGGAGCACCGGGGAGCTGTTTTTT
TRBJ2-7 TRBD1 once TRBV6-1 CASRMTGPRDEQYF TGTGCCAGCAGGATGACAGGGCCGAGGGACGAGCAGTACTTC
TRBJ2-5 TRBD1 . TRBV4-1 CASSQDWGGQGRGETQYF TGCGCCAGCAGCCAAGATTGGGGCGGACAGGGACGAGGAGAGACCCAGTACTTC
TRBJ1-2 . . TRBV25-1 CASSGLSPGSYTF TGTGCCAGCAGTGGTTTGTCTCCGGGGAGCTACACCTTC
TRBJ1-6 . . TRBV19 CASSPLGGAGDYNSPLHF TGTGCCAGTAGTCCCCTCGGTGGAGCGGGAGACTATAATTCACCCCTCCACTTT
TRBJ2-5 . . TRBV5-6 CASSLSGRRQETQYF TGTGCCAGCAGCTTGAGCGGGCGGAGACAAGAGACCCAGTACTTC
TRBJ2-1 . . TRBV19 CASRTGEGHEQFF TGTGCCAGTAGGACAGGCGAGGGGCATGAGCAGTTCTTC
TRBJ1-5 . few TRBV5-8 CASSLGAENQPQHF TGTGCCAGCAGCTTGGGGGCAGAGAATCAGCCCCAGCATTTT
TRBJ2-7 . . TRBV11-3 CASSSSTGYEFYEQYF TGTGCCAGCAGCTCATCAACAGGGTATGAATTCTACGAGCAGTACTTC
TRBJ1-2 TRBD1 . TRBV5-1 CASSFKGAANYGYTF TGCGCCAGCAGCTTCAAGGGGGCGGCGAACTATGGCTACACCTTC
TRBJ2-5 TRBD1 . TRBV5-5 CASSDTTGKETQYF TGTGCCAGCAGCGACACGACAGGGAAAGAGACCCAGTACTTC
TRBJ1-2 . . TRBV29-1 CSVVDVANYGYTF TGCAGCGTTGTAGATGTAGCGAACTATGGCTACACCTTC
TRBJ2-1 TRBD2 . TRBV7-9 CASSLGASGKNEQFF TGTGCCAGCAGCTTAGGGGCTAGCGGGAAGAATGAGCAGTTCTTC